Each of the 14 T cell receptor beta chains below was sequenced from the same sample in a study of shared clonotypes between healthy human individuals. Sequencing was performed with immunoSEQ multiplex PCR; in TCRdb, only in-frame clones are kept and a portion is missing. The data show some 470,000 clones, roughly four fifths seen once. Sequencing was performed on PBMCs. The receptors shown here come from a woman aged 40 to 50 in good health. Some clones in this sample may be carry-over from other donors' samples.

In this sample, this clone turned up a few times. The CDR3 DNA reads as TGTGCCAGCATGAGGGCGTTGAGCGGGGAGCTGTTTTTT. Its translation: CASMRALSGELFF. V gene TRBV2 combines with J gene TRBJ2-2; D is perhaps TRBD2 (5 bases). This CDR3 is 13 amino acids long. The germline V and J ends were trimmed by 7 bases and 7 bases, with 13 bases remaining between them. The V gene's germline CDR1 is SNHLY and CDR2 FYNNEI.

This clone has a handful of counts. The sample carries other DNA sequences with the same CDR3. The chain has TRBV5-1 and TRBJ2-7; D is tentatively TRBD1 or TRBD2 (5 bases each). In germline, CDR1 is SGHRS, CDR2 YFSETQ. Trimming removed 4 bases from V and 2 bases from J, with 10 bases in between. The CDR3 runs 13 residues. This CDR3 reads CASSGGQTYEQYF. DNA of the CDR3: TGCGCCAGCAGCGGGGGTCAGACCTACGAGCAGTACTTC.

The V gene is TRBV6-6, the J gene TRBJ1-4; D is possibly TRBD1 (6 bases). Germline CDR1 and CDR2: MNHNY and SVGAGI (reference sequence). Trimming shortened V by 9 bases and J by 3 bases, and 17 bases separated the two germline ends. The CDR3 sequence is 15 residues long. The CDR3 loop is CASNRAGISNEKLFF. The CDR3 DNA sequence: TGTGCCAGTAACAGGGCCGGGATATCTAATGAAAAACTGTTTTTT.

This clone was counted ten times or more. The chain's CDR3 is CASSFLAGRSLGNYEQYF. Written as DNA, the CDR3 is TGTGCCAGCAGCTTTTTAGCGGGACGAAGCCTAGGGAACTACGAGCAGTACTTC. This chain uses TRBV7-8 with TRBJ2-5; TRBD2 aligns across 8 bases. The end of the DNA is better explained by TRBJ2-7, so the J call may be wrong. The CDR3 loop spans 18 amino acids. Per the germline V gene, CDR1 is SGHVS and CDR2 is FQNEAQ.

The chain uses TRBV18 and TRBJ1-6; the D gene is possibly TRBD1 (6 bases). V lost 6 bases and J 6 bases, leaving 15 bases between the germline ends. Germline V gene lookup returns CDR1 KGHSH and CDR2 LQKENI. The CDR3 is 15 amino acids. CDR3 nucleotide sequence: TGTGCCAGCTCGTATCAGGGGAGTGTTAATTCACCCCTCCACTTT. Translating it yields CASSYQGSVNSPLHF.

V usage is TRBV18 and J usage is TRBJ2-2; D tentatively reads TRBD1 or TRBD2 (5 bases each). CDR1 is KGHSH, CDR2 LQKENI, per germline. The CDR3 is 19 amino acids. V lost 1 base and J lost 0, with 18 bases in between. The CDR3, as DNA: TGTGCCAGCTCACCACTTACGGGACCGCTAACCCCGAACACCGGGGAGCTGTTTTTT. It is translated as CASSPLTGPLTPNTGELFF.

With respect to this clone: The conserved phenylalanine or tryptophan normally closing the CDR3 is absent here, so this likely arose from a read error. The V gene is TRBV27, the J gene TRBJ2-7; 11 bases are a match to TRBD2. This CDR3 has 15 residues. Germline CDR1 and CDR2: MNHEY and SMNVEV (reference sequence). V lost 1 base and J lost 2; bases outside the gene matches: 1. This CDR3 reads CASSLLAGGTYEQYL. The CDR3 nucleotides are TGTGCCAGCAGTTTATTAGCGGGAGGGACCTACGAGCAGTACCTC.

The chain recombines TRBV27 with TRBJ2-1; maybe TRBD2 (6 bases). The CDR3 has 16 residues. Germline V gene data show CDR1 as MNHEY and CDR2 as SMNVEV (reference sequence). The germline V and J ends were trimmed by 0 bases and 3 bases, with 12 bases remaining between them. CDR3 nucleotides: TGTGCCAGCAGTTTATCGAGGCTAGCGATCTACAATGAGCAGTTCTTC. Protein product: CASSLSRLAIYNEQFF.

DNA for the CDR3: TGCAGCGTTGAAGGGGGAGACACAGGGGTCACCTACAATGAGCAGTTCTTC. This encodes CSVEGGDTGVTYNEQFF. V gene TRBV29-1 combines with J gene TRBJ2-1, with 7 nucleotides matching TRBD1. Looked up from germline, CDR1 is SQVTM and CDR2 is ANQGSEA. J was trimmed by 2 bases and V by 1 base; bases with no gene match: 11. The CDR3 has 17 residues.

The J gene is TRBJ1-1, the V gene TRBV4-1; the D is unclear. The CDR3 contains 14 residues. Germline CDR1 reads MGHRA; CDR2 reads YSYEKL. The germline V and J ends were trimmed by 3 bases and 3 bases, with 11 bases remaining between them. The CDR3 DNA sequence: TGCGCCAGCAGCCACCCGGGTAGGTACACTGAAGCTTTCTTT. Encoded protein: CASSHPGRYTEAFF.

This chain joins TRBV28 and TRBJ2-3, with 8 bases fitting TRBD1. V lost 4 bases to trimming and J lost 6 bases; unmatched junction nucleotides: 15. The CDR3 consists of 17 residues. Germline lookup yields CDR1 MDHEN and CDR2 SYDVKM. DNA for the CDR3: TGTGCCAGCAGTTCTGTGGGACAGGCTCTATTTACCGATACGCAGTATTTT. It translates to CASSSVGQALFTDTQYF.

For this clone: Since a much larger clone is just one base distant, this may be a read error. The sample has other DNA sequences that encode this CDR3 too. CDR3 DNA sequence: TGTGCCAGCAGTGAATTGAGAGCCTATACCGGGGAGCTGTTTTTT. It encodes CASSELRAYTGELFF. The chain uses TRBV25-1 and TRBJ2-2, with D hard to call. The CDR3 covers 15 residues. CDR1 and CDR2 (germline): MGHDK, SYGVNS. Trimming left V 1 base short and J 5 bases short, with 11 bases between.

Worth noting for this clone: Other DNA variants within this sample encode the same CDR3. The chain couples TRBV7-2 to TRBJ1-5; D uncertain. Looked up from germline, CDR1 is SGHTA and CDR2 is FQGNSA. V lost 4 bases, J lost 4 bases, and 8 bases lay in between. The CDR3 extends over 13 amino acids. Written as DNA, the CDR3 is TGTGCCAGCAGCTACCGAGGGAATCAGCCCCAGCATTTT. Translating it yields CASSYRGNQPQHF.

This rearrangement joins TRBV7-2 to TRBJ2-5; D unresolved. The CDR3 extends over 15 amino acids. CDR1 is SGHTA and CDR2 is FQGNSA in the germline V gene. With 3 bases removed from V and 7 bases from J, the gap between germline ends came to 18 bases. CDR3 nucleotides: TGTGCCAGCAGCTTCCAGGACCTGACTCCATGGACCCAGTACTTC. Protein: CASSFQDLTPWTQYF. Complete variable domain (other parts from reference TRBV7-2 and TRBJ2-5): GAGVSQSPSNKVTEKGKDVELRCDPISGHTALYWYRQSLGQGLEFLIYFQGNSAPDKSGLPSDRFSAERTGGSVSTLTIQRTQQEDSAVYLCASSFQDLTPWTQYFGPGTRLLVL.